This T cell receptor (beta chain) was sequenced for a study of cytomegalovirus exposure and HLA in healthy donors (dated by TCRdb to about 2017). Looking at the study overall: An earlier analysis of approximately 640 of the donors reported approximately 300 Gb of sequence data and 100 million to 130 million unique TCR beta sequences from 150 million to 200 million T cells. The study aimed to test whether signatures of past pathogen exposure could be identified by cataloging public T cell receptors. The later analysis used no new phenotypic data to find candidate immune exposures, relying instead on TCR beta sequences and their occurrence across donors. Several DR-DQ haplotypes were handled as single units for association and clustering because linkage in the cohort was strong. Among about 400 genotyped donors of the cohort, an average of around 240,000 unique TCR beta nucleotide sequences was sequenced per donor, of which approximately 19% were non-productive. Every discovery cohort repertoire had been produced on one sequencing platform. Typing coverage varied by locus: roughly 620-640 donors for A, B, C, DRB1 and DQB1; more than 500 for DQA1; approximately 610 for DPA1; fewer than 480 for DPB1. HLA typing covered class I and class II loci at four-digit resolution. An earlier analysis of 587 of the donors used high-throughput TCR beta sequencing to judge whether each TCR beta V gene segment behaved as functional or pseudogenic. Genome-wide SNP genotypes for about 65% of the 666 donors were used in a later genetic analysis, which treated that subset as a discovery cohort. Of the roughly 400 genotyped donors, approximately 80% fell in the genetic ancestry cluster associated with self-reported Caucasian donors. The study profiled the T cell repertoires of fewer than 850 subjects by immunosequencing and related them to cytomegalovirus serostatus. Along with the approximately 600-subject first cohort, a separate validation cohort of around 110 different subjects was used. An early release covering 550 to 700 HLA-typed donors comprised approximately 300 gigabases of sequencing data and about 90 million unique TCR sequences. Donor age, sex, ethnicity and CMV serostatus were collected together with the repertoire data. To predict cytomegalovirus infection status, the study combined high-throughput TCR immunosequencing, statistical association of individual TCRs with disease status, and machine learning. In a later analysis, previously published TCR beta repertoires from fewer than 750 donors were re-analyzed and high-resolution HLA genotyping was added so that TCR occurrence patterns could be studied. Here is what the overall study found, with its caveats: In a later analysis, HLA-associated TCR beta chains showed more clonal expansion and lower generation probabilities than non-associated chains that were equally common. In a later analysis, the rate of TCR association differed among HLA loci, with DRB1 alleles having the most associated TCRs and HLA-C alleles having the fewest. Seventeen rarely observed V segments, including chromosome 9 orphons, were excluded from the earlier analysis of some 590 of the donors because counts were too low. In a later analysis, most CMV-associated TCR beta chains were found to appear HLA-restricted, with HLA associations seemingly driven largely by CMV exposure. The classifier was reported to diagnose cytomegalovirus status with high specificity and sensitivity in both the original cohort and the validation cohort. An earlier analysis of approximately 540 of the donors showed that most TCR beta V segments appeared in productive rearrangements either about 87% or about 30% of the time, which broadly matched IMGT annotations. In vitro tests confirmed that three of the cytomegalovirus-associated TCR beta chains recognize cytomegalovirus antigens. Specific HLA alleles were associated with 15,000 to 20,000 TCR beta sequences at a false discovery rate of 0.05 in a later analysis. For the cohort, immune exposure information was limited to CMV serostatus. Roughly uniform sequencing depth across donors was assumed in presence/absence analyses, although this assumption may not hold. In a later genetic analysis, a missense DCLRE1C variant was associated with V-gene and J-gene trimming of TCR beta chains, and the association was replicated in an independent cohort. Linkage disequilibrium might explain the correlated functional status among segregating V segments, but an unknown experimental factor could not be ruled out. Because HLA typing was unavailable for some donors at each locus, only the typed subset was used in association tests. According to a later genetic analysis, donors in an Asian-associated ancestry cluster had fewer N-insertions in productive TCRs than the approximately 610-donor mean. The sequencing pipeline was judged likely to have produced a cluster of highly shared sequence variants as a technical artifact. Most TCR sequences were seen in very few donors, while some public TCRs were found in many individuals. The authors suggested that the approach could potentially be generalized to other disease states and immunological phenotypes. In this cohort, only TCR beta chains were sequenced, and detectable features were limited by the absence of alpha or paired-chain data. When HLA alleles, especially DR and DQ, strongly co-occurred, TCR associations were difficult to assign to individual alleles. A later analysis reported that several top co-occurrence clusters appeared linked to parvovirus B19, influenza, CMV and Epstein-Barr virus. A total of fewer than 200 TCR beta chains were listed by the study as associated with cytomegalovirus. A further reported finding was that TCR beta sequences accurately predicted the HLA-A and HLA-B alleles for most subjects in the first cohort. Some IMGT-functional V segments, including TRBV6-2 and TRBV6-3, could not be distinguished by the 87-base-pair reads and were therefore excluded.

The cohort was made up of 650 to 700 healthy bone marrow donors. At the time of sampling, all cohort members were nominally healthy, though unrecorded immune exposures were likely present. The donor tested CMV seronegative, placing the donor among the 350 or so seronegative members of the cohort. A peripheral blood sample was provided by each donor, and peripheral blood mononuclear cells were used for TCR beta sequencing. The Qiagen DNeasy Blood Extraction Kit was used to extract genomic DNA from the blood cell samples. The germline V gene specifies SGHRS as CDR1 and YFSETQ as CDR2. A distance of 16 bases separates the germline ends of V and J, which lose 4 bases and 5 bases respectively. The CDR3 covers 15 residues, taking in both the cysteine and the phenylalanine. Only CDR3 DNA is held: 45 bases, read in frame from base 1. Library prep was done by the immunoSEQ multiplex PCR assay. For the multiplex PCR, a mixture combining 60 forward primers for TCR Vbeta segments and 13 reverse primers for TCR Jbeta segments was used. The CDR3 region of rearranged TCR beta genes was amplified from genomic DNA with a multiplex PCR assay. The Illumina HiSeq System was used to sequence the amplified TCR beta libraries as 87-base-pair reads. In the paper's pipeline: A later analysis tallied around 80 million unique TCR beta chains across the 550 to 850 repertoires, and about 12 million of those chains were shared by two or more donors. Raw reads were error-corrected and collapsed into unique sequences by a nearest-neighbor algorithm in which closely related sequences were merged to remove PCR and sequencing errors. V, D and J gene segments were assigned by aligning CDR3 sequences to IMGT reference sequences. Each retained sequence needed at least a six-nucleotide match to both a V gene segment and a J gene segment. A rearrangement was called productive if the CDR3 had no stop codons and remained in frame with V and J, and every other rearrangement was called non-productive. Following IMGT convention, CDR3 was defined as the stretch from the second conserved V-encoded cysteine up to the conserved J-encoded phenylalanine. The earlier analysis of some 550 of the donors excluded any sequence lacking an unambiguous match to a single V gene segment. In an earlier analysis of some 590 of the donors, a V segment was called functional when productive rearrangements were above 56.7%, and segregating when the standard deviation between donors exceeded 5%. A statistical classification framework was built to diagnose cytomegalovirus status from the catalog of TCR beta chain sequences. A later analysis assigned V and J genes by comparing TCR nucleotide sequences with IMGT/GENE-DB human TR gene sequences. The TCRdist pipeline was used in a later analysis to assign CDR3 sequences and most-parsimonious VDJ recombination scenarios. In a later analysis, each TCR beta chain was defined by its CDR3 amino acid sequence together with its V-gene family, and reads without a unique V-gene family were excluded. A later analysis removed 592 highly shared, low-generation-probability nucleotide sequences to deal with suspected cross-contamination and a sequencing artifact. A later analysis calculated a clonal expansion index for each public chain from normalized within-repertoire ranks of inferred template counts. A later analysis computed generation probabilities with a VDJ recombination model fitted to out-of-frame rearrangements, and checked the results against IGoR. In a later analysis, TCR-TCR, TCR-HLA and TCR-CMV co-occurrence was scored with hypergeometric tests, and a repertoire-size bias correction was applied to TCR pairs. To estimate false discovery rates, a later analysis permuted the HLA or CMV assignments 20 times. In a later analysis, co-occurring TCRs were grouped using DBSCAN, and TCRdist sequence similarity was added for clustering within HLA-allele-positive subsets. Repertoires with fewer than 30,000 or more than 120,000 public chains were left out of co-occurrence clustering, as were a few repertoires with anomalous nucleotide sharing. TCRdb took this table from immuneACCESS and kept in-frame rearrangements with V and J called. Such tables lack part of the clones; where checked against another copy, unresolved V genes explain under half of the gap, and the rest is unexplained. That table is the source of V, J and clone size, and D and trimming were worked out from the DNA. This sample's listing comprises 70,000 or so clones. The ten largest clonotypes hold roughly 0.8% of the sample.

In regard to this clone: It lacks a known antigen.

Recombination joined TRBV5-1 with TRBJ2-1; the D gene is perhaps TRBD1, from 5 matching bases. This TCR was recovered from a boy between 10 and 17 years old in good health and CMV-seronegative. The sample taken for sequencing was PBMCs. The encoded CDR3 is CASSPVGQGNNEQFF. Read as DNA, the sequence is TGCGCCAGCAGCCCCGTGGGGCAGGGAAACAATGAGCAGTTCTTC.